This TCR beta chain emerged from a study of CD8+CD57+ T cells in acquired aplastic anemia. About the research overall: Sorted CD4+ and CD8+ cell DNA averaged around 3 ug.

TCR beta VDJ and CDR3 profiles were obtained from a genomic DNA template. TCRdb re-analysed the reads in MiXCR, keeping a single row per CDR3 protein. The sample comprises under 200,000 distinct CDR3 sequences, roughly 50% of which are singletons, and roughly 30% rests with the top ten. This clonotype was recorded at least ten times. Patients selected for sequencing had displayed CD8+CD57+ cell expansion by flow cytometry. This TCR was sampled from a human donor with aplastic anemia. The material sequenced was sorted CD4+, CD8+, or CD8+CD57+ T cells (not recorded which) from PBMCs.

The CDR3 spells CASSLYAPTLAGVPYTF. CDR3 nucleotide sequence: TGCGCCAGCAGCTTGTATGCCCCCACACTAGCGGGAGTACCCTACACCTTC. The chain employs TRBV5-1 and TRBJ1-2, with unresolved D. The germline V and J ends were trimmed by 1 base and 10 bases, with 26 bases remaining between them. Germline CDR1 is SGHRS and CDR2 is YFSETQ. The CDR3 consists of 17 residues.